What follows are 22 T cell receptor beta chains derived from one specimen sequenced in a study of CD8+ T cells in alopecia areata. RNA, once extracted, was reverse transcribed into cDNA for use as the sequencing template. The table came from immunoSEQ multiplex PCR; TCRdb's copy has only in-frame clones and leaves some out. The data contain 100,000 or so clones, almost 60% of them singletons. Specified treatment: oral pan-JAK inhibitor, 5-10 mg twice daily. The material sequenced was CD8+ T cells sorted from blood, taken at approximately week 56, from a patient treated with tofacitinib. The receptors stem from a human donor with alopecia areata.

As concerns this clone: A far larger clone lies a single base away; this is likely a read error. The chain uses TRBV7-8 and TRBJ1-2; D uncertain. Germline CDR1 is SGHVS and CDR2 is FQNEAQ. This CDR3 has 15 residues. The CDR3 sequence is CASSLALTVHYGHTF. Written as DNA, the CDR3 is TGTGCCAGCAGCTTAGCGCTGACCGTACACTATGGCCACACCTTC. Filled out from reference TRBV7-8 and TRBJ1-2, the complete variable domain reads GAGVSQSPRYKVAKRGQDVALRCDPISGHVSLFWYQQALGQGPEFLTYFQNEAQLDKSGLPSDRFFAERPEGSVSTLKIQRTQQEDSAVYLCASSLALTVHYGHTFGSGTRLTVV.

The chain uses TRBV30 and TRBJ1-2; 7 nucleotides align to TRBD1. The CDR3 length is 14 residues. The ends lost 2 bases at V and 4 bases at J; junction bases unmatched: 7. CDR1 GTSNPN and CDR2 SVGIG come from the germline V gene (reference sequence). CDR3 bases: TGTGCCTGGAGTCAACTCGGGACAGTCTATGGCTACACCTTC. Translation gives CAWSQLGTVYGYTF.

This chain joins TRBV27 and TRBJ2-7; D gene unclear. The germline CDR1 and CDR2 sequences are MNHEY and SMNVEV (reference sequence). The CDR3 length is 12 residues. V gave up 2 bases and J gave up 5 bases, with 7 bases separating them. In nucleotides, the CDR3 is TGTGCCAGCAGTTTAAATCCCGACGAGCAGTACTTC. Residues: CASSLNPDEQYF.

The chain joins TRBV6-6 to TRBJ1-1, with a possible D match to TRBD1 (5 bases). This CDR3 has 14 residues. Germline V gene data show CDR1 as MNHNY and CDR2 as SVGAGI (reference sequence). Trimming took off 2 bases at V and 6 bases at J, with 13 bases between the two ends. Written as DNA, the CDR3 is TGTGCCAGCAGTTACACGGGGGAGGCCGCTGAAGCTTTCTTT. Its protein product is CASSYTGEAAEAFF.

The chain joins TRBV27 to TRBJ2-4, with 9 bases aligning to TRBD1. There are 12 residues in the CDR3. The germline gives CDR1 MNHEY, CDR2 SMNVEV (reference sequence). The V gene end was trimmed by 6 bases and the J gene end by 6 bases; junction bases not matched to a gene: 0. CDR3: CASRQGANIQYF. DNA of the CDR3: TGTGCCAGCAGACAGGGGGCAAACATTCAGTACTTC.

V usage is TRBV7-8 and J usage is TRBJ2-7; the D is unclear. The ends were cut back, 0 bases at V and 2 bases at J, with 8 bases in the middle. The CDR3 extends over 14 amino acids. CDR1 and CDR2 (germline): SGHVS, FQNEAQ. The CDR3 reads CASSLAYRTYEQYF. For the CDR3, the DNA is TGTGCCAGCAGCTTAGCGTACCGAACCTACGAGCAGTACTTC. The variable domain in full, with the rest retrieved from reference TRBV7-8 and TRBJ2-7, is GAGVSQSPRYKVAKRGQDVALRCDPISGHVSLFWYQQALGQGPEFLTYFQNEAQLDKSGLPSDRFFAERPEGSVSTLKIQRTQQEDSAVYLCASSLAYRTYEQYFGPGTRLTVT.

The chain links TRBV6-5 to TRBJ2-7; D not certain. CDR3 length equals 14 residues. Per the germline V gene, CDR1 is MNHEY and CDR2 is SVGAGI. V was cut by 5 bases and J by 2 bases, with 13 bases left in between. CDR3 protein: CASSPTMTPYEQYF. In DNA, the CDR3 is TGTGCCAGCAGTCCTACCATGACTCCCTACGAGCAGTACTTC.

This sequence joins TRBV5-4 and TRBJ1-1, with unresolved D. The CDR3 has 13 residues. Trimming left V 0 bases short and J 0 bases short, with 3 bases between. From germline, CDR1 is SGHNT and CDR2 YYREEE (reference sequence). DNA of the CDR3: TGTGCCAGCAGCTTGGGGGTGAACACTGAAGCTTTCTTT. Its protein product is CASSLGVNTEAFF.

The sample holds a few counts of this clone. As DNA, the CDR3 is TGTGCCAGCAGCATCCAGAATCAGCCCCAGCATTTT. Protein: CASSIQNQPQHF. This chain connects TRBV7-9 to TRBJ1-5; D not resolved. The germline V and J ends were trimmed by 5 bases and 4 bases, with 6 bases remaining between them. The CDR3 contains 12 residues. Germline CDR1 SEHNR, CDR2 FQNEAQ (reference sequence).

The V and J genes are TRBV27 and TRBJ2-1, with a weak D call TRBD1 (6 bases). Germline V gene sequence: CDR1 MNHEY, CDR2 SMNVEV (reference sequence). CDR3 length equals 16 residues. With 5 bases removed from V and 0 bases from J, the gap between germline ends came to 14 bases. The CDR3 DNA sequence: TGTGCCAGCAGTCAACCGACAGGCTTCTCCTACAATGAGCAGTTCTTC. As protein: CASSQPTGFSYNEQFF.

The rearrangement links TRBV13 to TRBJ2-1; no firm D call. The CDR3 extends over 15 amino acids. With 5 bases removed from V and 0 bases from J, the gap between germline ends came to 11 bases. Germline V CDR1 and CDR2: PRHDT, FYEKMQ (reference sequence). This CDR3 reads CASSQVASSYNEQFF. The DNA for the CDR3 is TGTGCCAGCAGCCAAGTGGCCAGCTCCTACAATGAGCAGTTCTTC.

This chain joins TRBV4-2 and TRBJ2-1; a weak D match, TRBD2 (7 bases). The CDR3 is 15 amino acids. V was cut by 4 bases and J by 10 bases, with 20 bases left in between. Germline V CDR1 and CDR2: LGHNA, YNFKEQ. The CDR3 region has the DNA TGTGCCAGCAGCCCTCGAGGGGGGGGCAAGTGGGAGCAGTTCTTC. It translates to CASSPRGGGKWEQFF.

This clone counts as medium-sized. The chain couples TRBV27 to TRBJ1-6; D is undetermined. The ends were cut back, 6 bases at V and 5 bases at J, with 8 bases in the middle. Germline V lookup: CDR1 MNHEY, CDR2 SMNVEV (reference sequence). The CDR3 covers 13 residues. The CDR3 DNA reads as TGTGCCAGCAGCTGGGCAAATAATTCACCCCTCCACTTT. It encodes CASSWANNSPLHF.

This clone was picked up a small number of times. This chain uses TRBV6-1 with TRBJ2-6; TRBD1 or TRBD2 may be the D gene (5 bases each). Between the trimmed V and J ends, which lost 1 base and 3 bases, there was a span of 10 bases. This CDR3 has 16 residues. The germline V gene encodes CDR1 MNHNS and CDR2 SASEGT. Here the CDR3 DNA reads TGTGCCAGCAGTGAAGGGGGGACCTTTGGGGCCAACGTCCTGACTTTC. Residues: CASSEGGTFGANVLTF.

The V and J genes are TRBV19 and TRBJ2-1; 7 bases align to TRBD2. Germline V lookup: CDR1 LNHDA, CDR2 SQIVND (reference sequence). Trimming cost V 0 bases and J 4 bases; bases outside gene matches: 9. This CDR3 contains 17 residues. The CDR3 region has the DNA TGTGCCAGTAGTATAGATTTATGGGGGGGAGAATACAATGAGCAGTTCTTC. This codes for CASSIDLWGGEYNEQFF.

The chain couples TRBV7-9 to TRBJ1-2; possibly TRBD1 for D (6 bases). Deletions cut 4 bases from V and 0 bases from J, with 12 bases between. CDR1 and CDR2 from the germline V gene are SEHNR and FQNEAQ (reference sequence). The CDR3 has 15 residues. The CDR3, as DNA: TGTGCCAGCAGCTCAACAGGGATTTCTAACTATGGCTACACCTTC. Protein sequence: CASSSTGISNYGYTF.

The rearrangement links TRBV19 to TRBJ1-1; 9 nucleotides match TRBD1. J was trimmed by 6 bases and V by 6 bases; bases with no gene match: 5. The CDR3 has 13 amino acids. CDR1 is LNHDA, CDR2 SQIVND, per germline (reference sequence). The CDR3 DNA reads TGTGCCAGTAGGAGGGACAGGGCTTCTGAAGCTTTCTTT. The encoded protein is CASRRDRASEAFF.

The CDR3 region is CASSLFRHNEQFF. The CDR3 bases are TGTGCCAGCAGTTTATTCAGGCACAATGAGCAGTTCTTC. The gene calls are TRBV27 and TRBJ2-1; no clear D. The CDR3 sequence is 13 residues long. The V gene lost 1 base and the J gene lost 5 bases, with 6 bases spanning the gap. CDR1 MNHEY and CDR2 SMNVEV come from the germline V gene (reference sequence).

The CDR3 nucleotides read TGTGCCAGCAACTCCGGACAGCCAACCTACGAGCAGTACTTC. Translation gives CASNSGQPTYEQYF. This rearrangement joins TRBV21-1 to TRBJ2-7; the table's D call TRBD1 went unverified against the DNA. TRBV21-1 is deemed a pseudogene. The CDR3 totals 14 residues.

The chain carries TRBV4-2 and TRBJ1-5; the D gene is possibly TRBD1 (5 bases). The CDR3 totals 14 residues. V gave up 0 bases and J gave up 5 bases, with 8 bases separating them. Germline lookup yields CDR1 LGHNA and CDR2 YNFKEQ. This CDR3 reads CASSQDRGYQPQHF. CDR3 sequence (DNA): TGTGCCAGCAGCCAAGATCGGGGGTATCAGCCCCAGCATTTT.

The chain joins TRBV5-1 to TRBJ2-6, with D unclear. CDR1 is SGHRS and CDR2 is YFSETQ in the germline V gene. This CDR3 region has 16 residues. V was clipped by 9 bases and J by 0 bases, with 16 bases between them. CDR3 in DNA: TGCGCCACCTCCGACTGGGTCAACTCTGGGGCCAACGTCCTGACTTTC. This codes for CATSDWVNSGANVLTF.

DNA for the CDR3: TGTGCCAGCAGCAATGGAGTGGGGGCCCATTCACCCCTCCACTTT. Translation gives CASSNGVGAHSPLHF. This chain connects TRBV13 to TRBJ1-6; D perhaps matches TRBD1 (6 bases). CDR1 is PRHDT, CDR2 FYEKMQ, per germline (reference sequence). This CDR3 has 15 residues. V was cut by 5 bases and J by 8 bases, with 16 bases left in between.